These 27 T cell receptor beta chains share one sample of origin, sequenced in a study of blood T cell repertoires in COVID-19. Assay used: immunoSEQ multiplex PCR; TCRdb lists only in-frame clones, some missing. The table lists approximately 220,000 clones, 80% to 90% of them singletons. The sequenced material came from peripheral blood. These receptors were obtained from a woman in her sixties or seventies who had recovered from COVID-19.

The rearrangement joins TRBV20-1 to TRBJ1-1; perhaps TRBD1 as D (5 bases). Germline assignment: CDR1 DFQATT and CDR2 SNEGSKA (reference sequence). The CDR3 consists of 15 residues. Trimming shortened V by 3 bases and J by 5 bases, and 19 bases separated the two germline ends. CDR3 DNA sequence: TGCAGTGCTAGTCACCGACGAACAGGACGAACTGAAGCTTTCTTT. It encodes CSASHRRTGRTEAFF.

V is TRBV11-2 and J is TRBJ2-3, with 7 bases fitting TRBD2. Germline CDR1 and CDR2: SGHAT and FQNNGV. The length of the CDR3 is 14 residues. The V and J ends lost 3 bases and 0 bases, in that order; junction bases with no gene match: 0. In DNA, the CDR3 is TGTGCCAGCAGCTTGGGGGGGAGCACAGATACGCAGTATTTT. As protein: CASSLGGSTDTQYF.

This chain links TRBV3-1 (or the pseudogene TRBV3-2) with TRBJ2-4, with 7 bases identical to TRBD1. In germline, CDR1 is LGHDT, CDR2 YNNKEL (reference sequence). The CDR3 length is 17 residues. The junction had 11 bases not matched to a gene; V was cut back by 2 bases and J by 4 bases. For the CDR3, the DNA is TGTGCCAGCAGCCAACACGATTTGGACAGGACAAAAAACATTCAGTACTTC. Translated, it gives CASSQHDLDRTKNIQYF.

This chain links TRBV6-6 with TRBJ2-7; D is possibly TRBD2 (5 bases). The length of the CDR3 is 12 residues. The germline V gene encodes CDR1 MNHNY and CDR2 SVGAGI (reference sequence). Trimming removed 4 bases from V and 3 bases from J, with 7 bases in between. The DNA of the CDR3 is TGTGCCAGCAGTTCAGACTACTACGAGCAGTACTTC. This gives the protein CASSSDYYEQYF.

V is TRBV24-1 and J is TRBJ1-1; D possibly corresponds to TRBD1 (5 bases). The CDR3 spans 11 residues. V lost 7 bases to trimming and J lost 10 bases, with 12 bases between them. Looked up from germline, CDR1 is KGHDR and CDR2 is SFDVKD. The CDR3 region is CATRKGLPAFF. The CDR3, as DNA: TGTGCCACCAGAAAGGGACTCCCAGCTTTCTTT.

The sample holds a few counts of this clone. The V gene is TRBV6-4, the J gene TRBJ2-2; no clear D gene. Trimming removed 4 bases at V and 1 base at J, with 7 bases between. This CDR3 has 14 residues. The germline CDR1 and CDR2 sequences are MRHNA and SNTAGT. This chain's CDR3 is CASSVRWNTGELFF. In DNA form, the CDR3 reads TGTGCCAGCAGTGTACGGTGGAACACCGGGGAGCTGTTTTTT.

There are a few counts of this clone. The CDR3 sequence is CASSRGQEFGYTF. CDR3 DNA sequence: TGTGCCAGCAGCCGGGGACAGGAGTTTGGCTACACCTTC. This chain joins TRBV9 and TRBJ1-2, with 8 bases fitting TRBD1. The CDR3 length is 13 residues. CDR1 SGDLS and CDR2 YYNGEE come from the germline V gene. With 4 bases clipped from V and 7 bases from J, the junction kept 6 bases outside the gene matches.

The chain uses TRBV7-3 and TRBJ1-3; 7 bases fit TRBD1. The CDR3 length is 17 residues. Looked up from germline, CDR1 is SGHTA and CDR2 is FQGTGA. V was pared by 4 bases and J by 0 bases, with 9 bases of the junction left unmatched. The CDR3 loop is CASSCYRDSFSGNTIYF. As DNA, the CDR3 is TGTGCCAGCAGCTGTTACCGGGACAGCTTCTCTGGAAACACCATATATTTT.

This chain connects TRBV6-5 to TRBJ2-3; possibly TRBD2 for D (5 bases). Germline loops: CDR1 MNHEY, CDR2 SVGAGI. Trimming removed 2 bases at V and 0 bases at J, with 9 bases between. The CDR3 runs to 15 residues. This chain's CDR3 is CASSYLTGSTDTQYF. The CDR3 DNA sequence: TGTGCCAGCAGTTACCTGACGGGGAGCACAGATACGCAGTATTTT.

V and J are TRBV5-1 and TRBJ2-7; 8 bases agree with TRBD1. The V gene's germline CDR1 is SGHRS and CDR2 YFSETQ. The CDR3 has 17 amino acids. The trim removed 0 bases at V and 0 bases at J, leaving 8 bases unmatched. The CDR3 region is CASSLDSKTGVSYEQYF. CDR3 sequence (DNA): TGCGCCAGCAGCTTGGACTCCAAGACAGGGGTCTCCTACGAGCAGTACTTC.

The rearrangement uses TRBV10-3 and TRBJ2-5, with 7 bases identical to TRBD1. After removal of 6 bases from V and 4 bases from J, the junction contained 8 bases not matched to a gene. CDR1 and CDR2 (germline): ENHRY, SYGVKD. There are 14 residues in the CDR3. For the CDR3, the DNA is TGTGCCATCAGCCGAGACAGGGAAGGAGAGACCCAGTACTTC. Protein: CAISRDREGETQYF.

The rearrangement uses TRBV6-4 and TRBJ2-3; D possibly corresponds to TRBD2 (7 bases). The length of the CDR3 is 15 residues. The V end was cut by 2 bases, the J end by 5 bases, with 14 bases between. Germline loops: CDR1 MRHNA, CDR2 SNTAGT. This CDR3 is CASSDRGGAGDTQYF. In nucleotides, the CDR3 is TGTGCCAGCAGTGACAGAGGGGGGGCAGGAGATACGCAGTATTTT.

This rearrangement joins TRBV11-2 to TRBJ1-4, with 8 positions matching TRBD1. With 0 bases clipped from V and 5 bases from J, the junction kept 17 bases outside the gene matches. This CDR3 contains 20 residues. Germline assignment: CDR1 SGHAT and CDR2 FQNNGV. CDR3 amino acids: CASSLDFQIRQGASNEKLFF. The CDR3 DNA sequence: TGTGCCAGCAGCTTAGACTTTCAGATACGGCAGGGGGCTTCAAATGAAAAACTGTTTTTT.

This chain's CDR3 is CASSRSGSYGYTF. The CDR3 bases are TGTGCCAGCAGTCGCTCCGGGTCCTATGGCTACACCTTC. This chain connects TRBV11-1 to TRBJ1-2; no clear D gene. Per the germline V gene, CDR1 is SGHAT and CDR2 is FQDESV (reference sequence). Trimming took 6 bases from V and 4 from J, leaving 12 bases between them. This CDR3 is built from 13 residues.

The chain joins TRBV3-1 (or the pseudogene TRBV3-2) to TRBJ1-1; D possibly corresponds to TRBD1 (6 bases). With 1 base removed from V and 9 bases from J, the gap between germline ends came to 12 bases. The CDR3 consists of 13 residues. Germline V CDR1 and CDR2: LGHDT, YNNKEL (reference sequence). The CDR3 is CASSQVPWGQAFF. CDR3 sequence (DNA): TGTGCCAGCAGCCAAGTACCCTGGGGGCAAGCTTTCTTT.

The CDR3 nucleotides read TGTGCCAGCAGTCCCACCTACGAGCAGTACTTC. This codes for CASSPTYEQYF. V is TRBV6-5 and J is TRBJ2-7; D gene uncertain. Germline lookup yields CDR1 MNHEY and CDR2 SVGAGI. The V end lost 5 bases, the J end lost 2 bases, and 4 bases lay between the germline ends. The length of the CDR3 is 11 residues.

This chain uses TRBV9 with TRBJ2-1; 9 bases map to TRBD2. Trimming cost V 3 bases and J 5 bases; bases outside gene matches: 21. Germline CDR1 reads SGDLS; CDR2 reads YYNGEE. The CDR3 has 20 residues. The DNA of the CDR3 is TGTGCCAGCAGCGACGCCCCGGTCCGAGCGGGGGGTATAAAAAACAATGAGCAGTTCTTC. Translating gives CASSDAPVRAGGIKNNEQFF.

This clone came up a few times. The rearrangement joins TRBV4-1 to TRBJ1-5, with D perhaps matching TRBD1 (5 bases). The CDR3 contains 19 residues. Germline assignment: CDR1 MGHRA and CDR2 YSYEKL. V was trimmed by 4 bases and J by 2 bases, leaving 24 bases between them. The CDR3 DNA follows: TGCGCCAGCAGCCGATTACACCGAACAAGGGGTGGTGGCAATCAGCCCCAGCATTTT. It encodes CASSRLHRTRGGGNQPQHF.

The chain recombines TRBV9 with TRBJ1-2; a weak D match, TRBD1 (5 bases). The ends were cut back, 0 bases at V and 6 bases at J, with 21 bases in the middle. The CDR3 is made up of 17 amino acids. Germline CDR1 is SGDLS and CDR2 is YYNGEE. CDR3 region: CASSVGVRVARGDGYTF. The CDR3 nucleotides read TGTGCCAGCAGCGTAGGCGTCAGGGTCGCTCGCGGAGATGGCTACACCTTC.

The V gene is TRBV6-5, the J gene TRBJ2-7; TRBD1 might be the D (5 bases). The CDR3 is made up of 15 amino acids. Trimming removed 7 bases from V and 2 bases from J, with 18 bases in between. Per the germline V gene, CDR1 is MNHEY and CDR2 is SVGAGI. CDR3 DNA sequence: TGTGCCAGCACTCCTTCTAGGACACCAGCCTACGAGCAGTACTTC. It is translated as CASTPSRTPAYEQYF.

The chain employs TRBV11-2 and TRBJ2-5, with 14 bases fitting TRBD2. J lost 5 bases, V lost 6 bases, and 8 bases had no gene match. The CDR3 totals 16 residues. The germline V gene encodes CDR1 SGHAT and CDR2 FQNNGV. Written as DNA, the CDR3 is TGTGCCAGCAGTCCGCGACTAGCGGGGGGGCGGGAGACCCAGTACTTC. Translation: CASSPRLAGGRETQYF. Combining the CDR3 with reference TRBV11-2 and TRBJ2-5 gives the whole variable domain EAGVAQSPRYKIIEKRQSVAFWCNPISGHATLYWYQQILGQGPKLLIQFQNNGVVDDSQLPKDRFSAERLKGVDSTLKIQPAKLEDSAVYLCASSPRLAGGRETQYFGPGTRLLVL.

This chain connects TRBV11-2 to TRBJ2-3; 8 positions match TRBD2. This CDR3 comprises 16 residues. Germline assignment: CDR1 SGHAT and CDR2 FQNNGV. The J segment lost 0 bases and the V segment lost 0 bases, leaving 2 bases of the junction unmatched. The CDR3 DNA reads TGTGCCAGCAGCTTAGAATTAGCGGGGAGCACAGATACGCAGTATTTT. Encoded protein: CASSLELAGSTDTQYF.

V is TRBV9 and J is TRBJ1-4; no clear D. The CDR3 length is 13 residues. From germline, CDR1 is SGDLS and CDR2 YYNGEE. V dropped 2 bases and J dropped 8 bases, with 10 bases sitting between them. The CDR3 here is CASSVIPGEKLFF. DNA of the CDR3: TGTGCCAGCAGCGTCATCCCGGGAGAAAAACTGTTTTTT.

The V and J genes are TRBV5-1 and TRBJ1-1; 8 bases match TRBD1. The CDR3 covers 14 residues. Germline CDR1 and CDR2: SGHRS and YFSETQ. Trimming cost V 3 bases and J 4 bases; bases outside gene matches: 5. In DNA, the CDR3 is TGCGCCAGCAGCTCACAGGGGGTAGGCACTGAAGCTTTCTTT. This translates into CASSSQGVGTEAFF.

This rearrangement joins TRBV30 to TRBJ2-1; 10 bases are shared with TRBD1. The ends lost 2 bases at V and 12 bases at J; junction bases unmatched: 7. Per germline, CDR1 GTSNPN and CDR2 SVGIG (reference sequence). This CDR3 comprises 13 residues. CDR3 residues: CAWSQGGDRGQFF. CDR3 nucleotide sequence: TGTGCCTGGAGTCAAGGAGGGGACAGGGGGCAGTTCTTC.

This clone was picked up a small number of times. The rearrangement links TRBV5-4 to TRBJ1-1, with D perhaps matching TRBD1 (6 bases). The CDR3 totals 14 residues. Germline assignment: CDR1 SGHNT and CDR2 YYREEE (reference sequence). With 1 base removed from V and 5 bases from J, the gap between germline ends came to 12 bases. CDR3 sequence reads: CASSLTRGDTEAFF. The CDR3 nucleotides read TGTGCCAGCAGCTTGACCAGGGGCGATACTGAAGCTTTCTTT.

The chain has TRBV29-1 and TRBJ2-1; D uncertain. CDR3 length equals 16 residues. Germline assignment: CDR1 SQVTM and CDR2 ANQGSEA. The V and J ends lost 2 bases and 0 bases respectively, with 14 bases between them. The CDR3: CSVESNERRSYNEQFF. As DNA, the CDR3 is TGCAGCGTTGAATCGAATGAGCGTCGCTCCTACAATGAGCAGTTCTTC.